This T cell receptor (beta chain) was recovered during a study of cytomegalovirus exposure and HLA in healthy donors. This clone was recorded a few times. Researchers ran the PCR with 60 Vbeta and 13 Jbeta primers. Assay: immunoSEQ multiplex PCR; the TCRdb copy retains only in-frame clones and omits some. The sample shows 120,000 or so clones, about 81% of them seen only once. Losses at the gene ends were 3 bases for V and 4 bases for J; bases not matched to a gene: 11. CDR3 length equals 16 residues. The V gene's germline CDR1 is ENHRY and CDR2 SYGVKD. This clonotype was obtained from a woman between 45 and 60 years old in good health and CMV-seropositive. What was sequenced was PBMCs. This chain uses TRBV10-3 with TRBJ2-7; 8 positions agree with TRBD2. The CDR3 coding sequence is TGTGCCATCAGTGACCCCCCCGGGACTAGGAAGTACGAGCAGTACTTC. This gives the protein CAISDPPGTRKYEQYF.